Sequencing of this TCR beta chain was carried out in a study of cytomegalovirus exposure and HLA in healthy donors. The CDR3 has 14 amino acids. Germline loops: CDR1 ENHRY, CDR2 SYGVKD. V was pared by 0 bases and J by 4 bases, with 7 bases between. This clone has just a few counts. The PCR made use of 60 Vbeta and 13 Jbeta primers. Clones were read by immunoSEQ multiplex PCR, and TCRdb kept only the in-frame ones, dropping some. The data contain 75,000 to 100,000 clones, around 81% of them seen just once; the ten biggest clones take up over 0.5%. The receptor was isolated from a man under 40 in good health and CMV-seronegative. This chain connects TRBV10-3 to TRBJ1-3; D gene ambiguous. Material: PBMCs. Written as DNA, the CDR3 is TGTGCCATCAGTGAGTCTCGGGGAGGAAACACCATATATTTT. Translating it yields CAISESRGGNTIYF.